A selection of T cell receptor beta chains follows, all from one sample in a study of beta chain features in type 1 diabetes. Generated by immunoSEQ multiplex PCR, the TCRdb table keeps only in-frame clones and is missing some. In the table there are 900,000 or so clones, 15% to 20% of which are singletons. Sequencing used naive CD4+ T cells from blood. The receptors stem from a woman aged 18-35 years in good health. CDR3s include the opening cysteine and the closing phenylalanine or tryptophan. D genes are given only for firm matches. The size entry is marked missing in some rows and otherwise reads once, few, many or a size class.

abundance,j_gene,d_gene,v_gene,CDR3aa,CDR3nt
few,TRBJ2-3,.,TRBV28,CASTGTTDTQYF,TGTGCCAGCACCGGGACCACAGATACGCAGTATTTT
.,TRBJ2-7,TRBD2,TRBV4-3,CASSPGSGRTQEQYF,TGCGCCAGCAGCCCTGGGAGCGGGAGGACCCAGGAGCAGTACTTC
.,TRBJ2-1,.,TRBV10-3,CAISKVMRMASYNEQFF,TGTGCCATCAGCAAAGTAATGAGGATGGCGTCCTACAATGAGCAGTTCTTC
few,TRBJ2-7,.,TRBV18,CASSPNGDKSYEQYF,TGTGCCAGCTCACCAAATGGTGACAAGTCCTACGAGCAGTACTTC
few,TRBJ2-7,.,TRBV18,CASSPGDRTTYEQYF,TGTGCCAGCTCACCTGGTGACAGGACTACCTACGAGCAGTACTTC
.,TRBJ1-1,.,TRBV18,CASSTASTEAFF,TGTGCCAGCTCCACGGCCTCCACTGAAGCTTTCTTT
few,TRBJ1-2,TRBD1,TRBV28,CARDRVNVNFYGYTF,TGTGCCAGAGACAGGGTCAACGTCAATTTCTATGGCTACACCTTC
.,TRBJ2-7,TRBD1,TRBV2,CASSQGQGGTYEQYF,TGTGCCAGCAGCCAGGGACAGGGGGGCACCTACGAGCAGTACTTC
.,TRBJ2-1,TRBD2,TRBV18,CASSATSGYDEQFF,TGTGCCAGCTCAGCGACTAGCGGCTATGATGAGCAGTTCTTC
few,TRBJ2-7,TRBD1,TRBV7-2,CASSKDRLYEQYF,TGTGCCAGCAGCAAGGACAGGCTCTACGAGCAGTACTTC
.,TRBJ2-3,.,TRBV6-6,CASSYSRHTDTQYF,TGTGCCAGCAGTTACTCGAGGCACACAGATACGCAGTATTTT
.,TRBJ1-3,.,TRBV7-9,CASSSGRLNTIYF,TGTGCCAGCAGCTCCGGCCGATTAAACACCATATATTTT
few,TRBJ2-1,.,TRBV12-1,CARQKWESCYNEQFF,TGTGCCCGCCAGAAGTGGGAATCCTGCTACAATGAGCAGTTCTTC
.,TRBJ2-7,.,TRBV15,CATSGGLGSLDEQYF,TGTGCCACCAGCGGGGGTCTTGGGAGCCTCGACGAGCAGTACTTC
.,TRBJ1-2,TRBD1,TRBV4-2,CASSQDGTVGYTF,TGTGCCAGCAGCCAAGACGGGACAGTTGGCTACACCTTC
few,TRBJ2-3,.,TRBV7-2,CASSLAPATDTQYF,TGTGCCAGCAGCTTAGCGCCAGCGACAGATACGCAGTATTTT
.,TRBJ2-2,.,TRBV11-1,CASSLSTGNTGELFF,TGTGCCAGCAGCTTATCGACTGGTAACACCGGGGAGCTGTTTTTT
.,TRBJ2-7,TRBD2,TRBV7-6,CASSLSRLAGDEQYF,TGTGCCAGCAGCTTATCCAGACTAGCGGGAGACGAGCAGTACTTC
few,TRBJ2-5,TRBD2,TRBV4-2,CASSLGLAGSQETQYF,TGTGCCAGCAGCCTAGGACTAGCGGGAAGTCAAGAGACCCAGTACTTC
.,TRBJ2-3,TRBD2,TRBV27,CASFRTSGSFGDTQYF,TGTGCCAGCTTCCGAACTAGCGGATCCTTCGGGGATACGCAGTATTTT
.,TRBJ2-1,TRBD2,TRBV9,CASSGLAGTLREQFF,TGTGCCAGCAGCGGACTAGCGGGGACTCTGCGAGAGCAGTTCTTC
.,TRBJ2-1,.,TRBV7-3,CASSPAGTTYNEQFF,TGTGCCAGCAGCCCAGCCGGGACAACCTACAATGAGCAGTTCTTC
.,TRBJ1-5,.,TRBV7-2,CASSLSGGNLVNQPQHF,TGTGCCAGCAGCTTATCCGGTGGAAACTTAGTCAATCAGCCCCAGCATTTT
.,TRBJ2-7,.,TRBV21-1,CASRLGTGRASSYEQYF,TGTGCCAGCAGACTAGGGACAGGGAGGGCTAGTTCCTACGAGCAGTACTTC
.,TRBJ2-7,TRBD1,TRBV27,CASSLTLTGPHEQYF,TGTGCCAGCAGTTTAACCTTGACAGGGCCCCACGAGCAGTACTTC
few,TRBJ2-7,TRBD2,TRBV19,CASSTRGLAVGEQYF,TGTGCCAGTAGTACAAGAGGACTAGCTGTTGGCGAGCAGTACTTC